The sequence of this T cell receptor (beta chain) was determined in a study of blood T cells in healthy people across ages. This clonotype has a handful of counts. Per germline, CDR1 SGHTA and CDR2 FQGTGA. The CDR3 loop spans 15 amino acids. The germline V and J ends were trimmed by 4 bases and 6 bases, with 16 bases remaining between them. About 10 milliliters of peripheral blood were drawn from each donor into EDTA-treated tubes. Total RNA extraction produced at least 6 micrograms (per sample) for the study. A second roughly 6 to 12 cycle PCR used barcoded and J-beta primers. TCRdb passed the 5' RACE reads through MiXCR, listing each CDR3 protein once. The sample has some 290,000 distinct CDR3 sequences; less than 30% are singletons.

This sequence originates from a woman in her 70s in good health. The chain links TRBV7-3 to TRBJ2-1; maybe TRBD1 (5 bases). Sequencing input: blood. The CDR3 DNA reads as TGTGCCAGCAGCTCGGCTCGCAGGGAAATCAATGAGCAGTTCTTC. Translating it yields CASSSARREINEQFF.